This T cell receptor (beta chain) is from a study of cytomegalovirus exposure and HLA in healthy donors. Turning to the study itself: The study's early data release held roughly 90 million unique TCRs from HLA-typed donors. Study-wide points: Follow-up analysis seemed to connect common viral pathogens with several of the most significant clusters identified. Cytomegalovirus status was reportedly diagnosed by the classifier with high specificity and sensitivity.

PCR used 60 Vbeta primers and 13 Jbeta primers. Data came from immunoSEQ multiplex PCR; TCRdb stores just in-frame clones and leaves some out. The table lists some 98,000 clones, around 67% of them singletons. Trimming took 8 bases from V and 3 from J, leaving 15 bases between them. The CDR3 has 14 residues. In germline, CDR1 is SNHLY, CDR2 FYNNEI. Concerning this clone itself: As yet, its antigen is unknown.

J is TRBJ2-3 and V is TRBV2; a weak D match, TRBD2 (5 bases). The clonotype comes from a man aged 45-65 years in good health and CMV-seronegative. Material for sequencing was PBMCs. This CDR3 is CASLRRYGTDTQYF. The CDR3 region has the DNA TGTGCCAGCCTCAGGAGGTATGGTACAGATACGCAGTATTTT.